This T cell receptor (beta chain) was documented in a study of cytomegalovirus exposure and HLA in healthy donors. This CDR3 has 14 amino acids. Germline V lookup: CDR1 MNHNS, CDR2 SASEGT. Trimming removed 6 bases from V and 8 bases from J, with 16 bases in between. The PCR made use of 60 Vbeta and 13 Jbeta primers. Assay: immunoSEQ multiplex PCR; the TCRdb copy retains only in-frame clones and omits some. Among about 170,000 clones listed, about 80% were seen once. This clonotype was sampled from a woman younger than 45 in good health and CMV-seropositive. Sequencing input: PBMCs. This chain connects TRBV6-1 to TRBJ1-4; D ambiguous. The CDR3 bases are TGTGCCAGCAGAATTCAGAGGGAGGCCGAAAAACTGTTTTTT. Translation: CASRIQREAEKLFF.